This T cell receptor (beta chain) came from a study of blood T cells in healthy people across ages. The wider study: About one barcoded beta molecule per two T cells was captured by template switching. Study-level findings and limits: More naive CD4+ cells and higher diversity marked long-lived donors relative to aged donors.

Each individual donor underwent a draw of approximately 10 milliliters of peripheral blood. A minimum of 6 million PBMCs was isolated per sample. A second PCR, run for about 7 to 11 cycles, used a sample-barcoded 5' primer plus a J-beta primer mix. TCRdb independently ran MiXCR on the 5' RACE reads; one entry per CDR3 protein. Among roughly 790,000 distinct CDR3 sequences listed, about 42% were seen once. V gave up 3 bases and J gave up 3 bases, with 7 bases separating them. This CDR3 spans 13 amino acids. The V gene's germline CDR1 is LGHDT and CDR2 YNNKEL (reference sequence). About this clonotype itself: Its matching antigen is unknown.

The chain employs TRBV3-1 and TRBJ2-3; a weak D match, TRBD2 (5 bases). Sequenced sample: blood. The sequence came from a woman aged 55-69 years in good health. The CDR3 DNA sequence: TGTGCCAGCAGCCACGGCGGGACAGATACGCAGTATTTT. Its translation is CASSHGGTDTQYF.